The 32 T cell receptor beta chains below all came from one sample that was sequenced in a study of cytotoxic CD8 clonotypes in ibrutinib-treated CLL. Assay used: immunoSEQ multiplex PCR; TCRdb lists only in-frame clones, some missing. The sample holds 300,000 or so clones, 60% to 80% seen once. Sequenced here: PBMCs, sampled after 36 months of ibrutinib treatment. Receptors originate from a human donor with chronic lymphocytic leukemia.

This clone was observed a few times. The chain combines TRBV7-2 with TRBJ2-7; 7 nucleotides match TRBD2. CDR3 length equals 13 residues. The germline CDR1 and CDR2 sequences are SGHTA and FQGNSA. Trimming took 5 bases from V and 2 from J; bases not matched to a gene: 3. This chain's CDR3 is CASSLTSTYEQYF. CDR3 in DNA: TGTGCCAGCAGCCTGACTAGCACCTACGAGCAGTACTTC.

The chain carries TRBV11-1 and TRBJ2-7; TRBD2 might be the D (6 bases). Germline V gives CDR1 SGHAT, CDR2 FQDESV (reference sequence). V shed 4 bases and J shed 5 bases, with 12 bases lying between them. This CDR3 has 13 residues. As DNA, the CDR3 is TGTGCCAGCAGCTCGCTAGGGAGGAACGAGCAGTACTTC. Amino acids: CASSSLGRNEQYF.

This CDR3 reads CASPPGLPYEQYF. CDR3 in DNA: TGTGCCAGCCCACCGGGACTGCCTTACGAGCAGTACTTC. The chain is built from TRBV21-1 and TRBJ2-7; the D call TRBD2 from the table was never checked on the DNA. TRBV21-1 is termed a pseudogene. The CDR3 runs 13 residues.

The gene calls are TRBV7-9 and TRBJ2-1, with TRBD2 matching 10 bases. CDR1 and CDR2 from the germline V gene are SEHNR and FQNEAQ (reference sequence). This CDR3 contains 14 residues. V dropped 5 bases and J dropped 9; count of bases not matched to a gene: 7. CDR3 region: CASSRAGGPIEQFF. In nucleotides, the CDR3 is TGTGCCAGCAGCCGAGCGGGGGGGCCCATTGAGCAGTTCTTC.

This clone was seen a few times. The chain couples TRBV6-1 to TRBJ2-1; TRBD2 matches at 12 bases. The CDR3 is 14 residues long. Germline V gives CDR1 MNHNS, CDR2 SASEGT. V was pared by 8 bases and J by 3 bases, with 2 bases of the junction left unmatched. The CDR3 sequence: CASRLAGDYNEQFF. The CDR3 DNA reads as TGTGCCAGCCGACTAGCGGGAGACTACAATGAGCAGTTCTTC.

The chain employs TRBV1 and TRBJ2-7; the table's D gene call, TRBD2, was not cross checked with the DNA. TRBV1 is tagged as a pseudogene. The CDR3 has 14 residues. The DNA for the CDR3 is TGCACCAGCAGCCCCGGAGCGGTCTCCTACGAGCAGTACTTC. Its translation is CTSSPGAVSYEQYF.

The count of this clone is one. The V call is TRBV11-2, the J call TRBJ1-5; D is perhaps TRBD1 (5 bases). There are 14 residues in the CDR3. Germline CDR1 is SGHAT and CDR2 is FQNNGV. V gave up 0 bases and J gave up 4 bases, with 7 bases separating them. CDR3 region: CASSLEAGNQPQHF. CDR3 sequence (DNA): TGTGCCAGCAGCTTAGAGGCAGGGAATCAGCCCCAGCATTTT.

The sample holds a few counts of this clone. The chain recombines TRBV6-5 with TRBJ1-3; D possibly corresponds to TRBD1 (5 bases). V was shortened by 2 bases and J by 0 bases, with 8 bases between the two germline ends. CDR3 length: 15 residues. Looked up from germline, CDR1 is MNHEY and CDR2 is SVGAGI. The DNA for the CDR3 is TGTGCCAGCAGTTACAGGGGTAACTCTGGAAACACCATATATTTT. This encodes CASSYRGNSGNTIYF.

This clone was found once. The V gene is TRBV23-1, the J gene TRBJ1-1; no reliable D call. TRBV23-1 is classed as an ORF, of uncertain function. The CDR3 sequence is 16 residues long. The V and J ends lost 5 bases and 2 bases respectively, with 18 bases between them. Written as DNA, the CDR3 is TGCGCCAGCAGTTACCCTTCCTCCCTGGGTAACACTGAAGCTTTCTTT. Translated, it gives CASSYPSSLGNTEAFF.

This clone has only a few counts. The chain joins TRBV18 to TRBJ2-1; D assignment may be TRBD1 or TRBD2 (5 bases each). The CDR3 is 15 amino acids. Per germline, CDR1 KGHSH and CDR2 LQKENI. With 2 bases removed from V and 3 bases from J, the gap between germline ends came to 11 bases. CDR3 in DNA: TGTGCCAGCTCACCAGGGGCTGGGAGCTACAATGAGCAGTTCTTC. Translated: CASSPGAGSYNEQFF.

This chain joins TRBV2 and TRBJ1-1; 7 bases match TRBD1. The CDR3 consists of 11 residues. V lost 5 bases and J lost 9; bases outside the gene matches: 3. CDR1 and CDR2 from the germline V gene are SNHLY and FYNNEI. Here the CDR3 reads CASSPTGKAFF. The CDR3, as DNA: TGTGCCAGCAGTCCGACAGGGAAAGCTTTCTTT.

The chain has TRBV2 and TRBJ2-7; TRBD2 aligns across 8 bases. V shed 0 bases and J 3 bases; nucleotides not matched to a gene: 13. The CDR3 sequence is 18 residues long. Germline CDR1 is SNHLY and CDR2 is FYNNEI. The CDR3 DNA reads as TGTGCCAGCAGTGAAGCTCCCCGGGGTTGGCGGGGGGACTACGAGCAGTACTTC. It codes for CASSEAPRGWRGDYEQYF.

The chain combines TRBV6-5 with TRBJ1-4; a possible D gene is TRBD1 (5 bases). Trimming removed 5 bases from V and 10 bases from J, with 14 bases in between. Germline CDR1 is MNHEY and CDR2 is SVGAGI. CDR3 length: 13 amino acids. In DNA, the CDR3 is TGTGCCAGCAGTAACCCGGCGGGGGGAAAACTGTTTTTT. It encodes CASSNPAGGKLFF.

A few counts support this clone. V is TRBV11-2 and J is TRBJ2-7; D is unresolved. This CDR3 region has 12 residues. Deletions cut 8 bases from V and 4 bases from J, with 12 bases between. Germline CDR1 is SGHAT and CDR2 is FQNNGV. The CDR3 nucleotides are TGTGCCAGCGCAGAGGTCGGGTACGAGCAGTACTTC. Translating gives CASAEVGYEQYF.

The rearrangement links TRBV6-1 to TRBJ2-7, with D perhaps being TRBD1 or TRBD2 (5 bases each). From germline, CDR1 is MNHNS and CDR2 SASEGT. V gave up 11 bases and J gave up 5 bases, with 19 bases separating them. The CDR3 sequence is 13 residues long. The CDR3 sequence: CASGSIGTHEQYF. As DNA, the CDR3 is TGTGCCTCCGGCTCGATCGGGACCCACGAGCAGTACTTC.

The sample holds a few counts of this clone. This chain connects TRBV18 to TRBJ1-5; D is undetermined. The germline V gene has CDR1 KGHSH and CDR2 LQKENI. V gave up 1 base and J gave up 4 bases, with 11 bases separating them. The CDR3 has 15 residues. CDR3 loop: CASSPRAMGNQPQHF. In DNA, the CDR3 is TGTGCCAGCTCACCACGGGCTATGGGTAATCAGCCCCAGCATTTT.

The genes are TRBV2 and TRBJ1-2; 9 positions agree with TRBD1. Germline V lookup: CDR1 SNHLY, CDR2 FYNNEI. V dropped 3 bases and J dropped 3; count of bases not matched to a gene: 5. The length of the CDR3 is 15 residues. CDR3 sequence: CASSDGQGKDYGYTF. The DNA for the CDR3 is TGTGCCAGCAGTGACGGACAGGGGAAGGACTATGGCTACACCTTC.

In its sample, this clone was seen a few times. V gene TRBV7-3 combines with J gene TRBJ2-7; 9 nucleotides align to TRBD1. Germline loops: CDR1 SGHTA, CDR2 FQGTGA. This CDR3 has 15 amino acids. V shed 2 bases and J 3 bases; nucleotides not matched to a gene: 5. This CDR3 is CASSLSGTGSYEQYF. CDR3 DNA: TGTGCCAGCAGCTTATCCGGGACAGGGAGCTACGAGCAGTACTTC.

The rearrangement joins TRBV30 to TRBJ1-5; D ambiguous. V lost 4 bases and J 0 bases, leaving 22 bases between the germline ends. This CDR3 region has 18 residues. Germline CDR1 and CDR2: GTSNPN and SVGIG (reference sequence). The CDR3 coding sequence is TGTGCCTGGATTCAAGAGGGCGCCGCGGGAGGTAGCAATCAGCCCCAGCATTTT. Translated, it gives CAWIQEGAAGGSNQPQHF.

In its sample, this clone was seen once. The chain recombines TRBV7-8 with TRBJ1-1; weak D call: TRBD1 (6 bases). The CDR3 spans 15 residues. Germline CDR1 reads SGHVS; CDR2 reads FQNEAQ. V lost 5 bases and J lost 4, with 17 bases in between. The CDR3 DNA reads as TGTGCCAGCAGCCCACTGACGGGGGGCGGCACTGAAGCTTTCTTT. It translates to CASSPLTGGGTEAFF.

This chain uses TRBV7-9 with TRBJ2-2; 7 nucleotides match TRBD1. This CDR3 comprises 16 residues. V lost 4 bases to trimming and J lost 6 bases; unmatched junction nucleotides: 11. Germline CDR1 is SEHNR and CDR2 is FQNEAQ (reference sequence). CDR3 amino acids: CASSSEGGGKAGELFF. CDR3 DNA: TGTGCCAGCAGCTCCGAAGGGGGCGGAAAAGCCGGGGAGCTGTTTTTT.

Notes on this clone: Germline is not matched at one junction end, which may reflect a read error. For the CDR3, the DNA is TGCGCCAGCAGCTCAGGACTAGCGGGGGCGACCTTC. This gives the protein CASSSGLAGATF. The rearrangement links TRBV5-1 to TRBJ2-7; 13 bases are shared with TRBD2. This CDR3 is built from 12 residues. Per the germline V gene, CDR1 is SGHRS and CDR2 is YFSETQ.

This chain connects TRBV6-5 to TRBJ2-1; TRBD2 matches at 10 bases. The CDR3 extends over 16 amino acids. The J segment lost 1 base and the V segment lost 0 bases, leaving 0 bases of the junction unmatched. Germline V lookup: CDR1 MNHEY, CDR2 SVGAGI. CDR3 in DNA: TGTGCCAGCAGTTACTCGACTAGCGGGTCCTACAATGAGCAGTTCTTC. Translated, it gives CASSYSTSGSYNEQFF.

The V gene is TRBV4-1, the J gene TRBJ2-5; TRBD2 might be the D (5 bases). With 1 base removed from V and 4 bases from J, the gap between germline ends came to 13 bases. The CDR3 length is 15 residues. Germline V CDR1 and CDR2: MGHRA, YSYEKL. This CDR3 reads CASSQAPLARETQYF. The CDR3 DNA follows: TGCGCCAGCAGCCAAGCCCCCCTAGCTCGAGAGACCCAGTACTTC.

The rearrangement joins TRBV7-9 to TRBJ2-7, with no clear D. V gave up 0 bases and J gave up 6 bases, with 9 bases separating them. Germline values: CDR1 SEHNR, CDR2 FQNEAQ (reference sequence). This CDR3 has 13 residues. The CDR3 loop reads CASSLALSGEQYF. In DNA, the CDR3 is TGTGCCAGCAGCTTAGCCCTATCGGGCGAGCAGTACTTC.

The V gene is TRBV10-2, the J gene TRBJ1-1, with D possibly being TRBD1 (6 bases). Germline V CDR1 and CDR2: WSHSY, SAAADI. CDR3 length equals 17 residues. V shed 2 bases and J shed 1 base, with 17 bases lying between them. The CDR3 DNA follows: TGCGCCAGCAGTGAGCAGGGGAGAATCAGGCAGAACACTGAAGCTTTCTTT. This encodes CASSEQGRIRQNTEAFF.

As concerns this clone: This sample also contains other DNA sequences that code for the same CDR3. The rearrangement uses TRBV6-5 and TRBJ2-7, with 7 bases matching TRBD2. Per the germline V gene, CDR1 is MNHEY and CDR2 is SVGAGI. J lost 1 base, V lost 2 bases, and 2 bases had no gene match. This CDR3 is 14 amino acids long. DNA of the CDR3: TGTGCCAGCAGTTACGGGGGGGGTTCCTACGAGCAGTACTTC. Its protein product is CASSYGGGSYEQYF.

This sequence joins TRBV19 and TRBJ2-1; 7 bases line up with TRBD2. The V gene's germline CDR1 is LNHDA and CDR2 SQIVND (reference sequence). With V trimmed by 8 bases and J by 7 bases, 11 bases remained unmatched. This CDR3 contains 14 residues. CDR3 sequence (DNA): TGTGCCAGTTTATCCCGGGACTACGCGAATGAGCAGTTCTTC. It specifies CASLSRDYANEQFF.

V gene TRBV29-1 combines with J gene TRBJ2-5, with 14 nucleotides matching TRBD2. V gave up 6 bases and J gave up 5 bases; unmatched junction bases: 5. The germline V gene encodes CDR1 SQVTM and CDR2 ANQGSEA. CDR3 length equals 14 residues. The CDR3 loop is CSVGTSGSSETQYF. The CDR3 DNA is TGCAGCGTCGGGACTAGCGGGAGTTCGGAGACCCAGTACTTC.

This clone has only a few counts. The chain employs TRBV5-6 and TRBJ2-1; possibly TRBD2 for D (6 bases). V lost 4 bases and J lost 6, with 8 bases in between. Germline CDR1 and CDR2: SGHDT and YYEEEE. This CDR3 comprises 12 residues. CDR3 protein: CASSRDFNEQFF. For the CDR3, the DNA is TGTGCCAGCAGCCGGGACTTCAATGAGCAGTTCTTC.

This chain links TRBV29-1 with TRBJ2-5; D gene ambiguous. The V and J ends lost 5 bases and 2 bases respectively, with 12 bases between them. The germline V gene encodes CDR1 SQVTM and CDR2 ANQGSEA. This CDR3 is 13 amino acids long. The CDR3, as DNA: TGCAGCGTTTCCTTCTGGCAGCAAGAGACCCAGTACTTC. Its translation: CSVSFWQQETQYF.

This clone was picked up a small number of times. V and J are TRBV5-1 and TRBJ2-7; D may correspond to TRBD1 or TRBD2 (5 bases each). CDR1 is SGHRS, CDR2 YFSETQ, per germline. With 0 bases removed from V and 6 bases from J, the gap between germline ends came to 19 bases. The CDR3 has 16 amino acids. The CDR3 nucleotides are TGCGCCAGCAGCTTGGGCTCGGGACCCCTTCGGCGCGAGCAGTACTTC. Its protein is CASSLGSGPLRREQYF.